This TCR beta chain was obtained from a study of OX40 agonist ivuxolimab in advanced cancers. A note on the overall study: Ivuxolimab was an agonistic, fully human IgG2 monoclonal antibody directed against OX40 (CD134), a costimulatory receptor. Intravenous ivuxolimab was administered to patients every 2 weeks at six dose levels: 0.01, 0.1, 0.3, 1.5, 3 and 10 mg/kg. Of the roughly 50 dose-escalation patients, hepatocellular carcinoma was present in about 20, melanoma in approximately 15, renal cell carcinoma in 9 and head and neck cancer in 9. The dose-escalation cohort was roughly 80% male with a mean age of about 54 years, ranging from 23 to 79. Prior anti-PD-1, anti-PD-L1 or anti-CTLA-4 therapy was permitted, and checkpoint inhibitors had been received by about 37% of dose-escalation patients. Partial responses occurred in three dose-escalation patients: two with cutaneous melanoma and one with hepatocellular carcinoma. Peripheral TCRbeta sequencing aimed to test whether ivuxolimab altered TCR sequence diversity and caused clonal T-cell expansion. The paper reports the monotherapy dose-escalation portion (N of about 54 patients) of the phase I ivuxolimab trial. The study at large found these results: Low levels of normalized T-cell clonal expansion were also seen in some patients who did not respond. At doses from 0.1 to 3.0 mg/kg, clonal expansion was seen in both CD4+ and CD8+ blood T cells between baseline and week 6. Partial responders in the 0.1-3.0 mg/kg groups had among the lowest normalized peripheral clonal expansion, especially among CD8+ T cells. The antigen specificity of the clonally expanded peripheral T cells was not determined. After ivuxolimab, CD8+ T cells had more expanded clones than CD4+ T cells on average.

Genomic DNA was extracted from sorted cells for sequencing of the TCRbeta CDR3 region. TCRbeta CDR3 regions were sequenced using the immunoSEQ Assay. The immuneACCESS repertoire file appears here via TCRdb, limited to in-frame rearrangements. These files lack a portion of the clones; in checked studies, under half of the deficit traces to unresolved V genes, and the cause of the others is not known. The sample table shows 60,000 to 75,000 clones, and less than 95% are seen once. More than 1% of the sample lies in the top ten. The CDR3 has 16 amino acids, counting the end cysteine and phenylalanine. The kept DNA is CDR3 alone, 48 bases in frame from the first base. The trial excluded patients who had a history of autoimmune disease or who were on systemic immunosuppression. Peripheral blood for TCR sequencing was drawn from every dose cohort at baseline, at cycle 4 day 1 and at cycle 7 day 1. The samples were drawn from a first-in-human, open-label, multicenter phase I dose-escalation trial of ivuxolimab. The trial enrolled adults with locally advanced or metastatic head and neck squamous cell, hepatocellular, melanoma or renal cell carcinoma. CD4+ and CD8+ T cells were sorted separately from peripheral blood before TCR sequencing.

In the case of this clone: It has no known antigen specificity. The record has no base qualities; no much larger clone is one base away.

This receptor was obtained from an adult with an advanced solid tumor such as melanoma, head and neck, liver or kidney cancer. Sequences were derived from CD4+ or CD8+ T cells sorted from blood, sampled in a trial of the OX40 agonist ivuxolimab. The V and J genes are TRBV21-1 and TRBJ2-2. TRBV21-1 is a known pseudogene. The CDR3 in this case is CASSKARIRNTGELFF. The nucleotides read TGTGCCAGCAGCAAAGCAAGGATACGAAACACCGGGGAGCTGTTTTTT.